Listed below are T cell receptor beta chains from one sample, sequenced in a study of blood T cell repertoires in COVID-19. Repertoires were generated with immunoSEQ multiplex PCR, while TCRdb's copy carries only in-frame clones and drops some. Seen here are 25,000 to 30,000 clones, approximately 79% observed once, and the top ten hold about 1.7%. The source material was peripheral blood. These TCRs come from a man older than 75 with active or convalescent COVID-19. The CDR3 runs from the conserved cysteine through the conserved F or W. D genes are given only for firm matches.

d_call v_call cdr3_aa
. TRBV4-1 CASSQGQTGDYGYTF
. TRBV4-2 CASSQDSKFIPPQHF
TRBD1 TRBV24-1 CATSGWDSYSNQPQHF
TRBD2 TRBV6-5 CASTPSGRSSYEQYF
. TRBV28 CASSFSGLNQPQHF
. TRBV6-5 CASSSGGFGYTF
TRBD1 TRBV25-1 CASSLGQGNEKLFF
. TRBV7-6 CASSLEQGSMNTEAFF
TRBD2 TRBV3-1/TRBV3-2 CASSQGLAATYEQYF
. TRBV6-5 CASSYSSPGNTEAFF
TRBD2 TRBV6-5 CASRDLGGGETQYF
TRBD2 TRBV7-8 CASSLNPSGGANTGELFF
. TRBV7-2 CASSLKGRRGKDGYTF
. TRBV28 CASGTTRVHEQYF
. TRBV7-2 CASSLRLQGSEQFF
TRBD1 TRBV20-1 CSASSGGTGDLSQPQHF
TRBD1 TRBV14 CASSPAGTGGSQPQHF
TRBD1 TRBV11-1 CASSLDRDSRNYGYTF
. TRBV5-6 CASKMRPQDSPLHF
TRBD2 TRBV7-2 CASSFSRTSGSQETQYF
. TRBV27 CATTRTAKTQETQYF
. TRBV7-2 CASSLTGNTEAFF
TRBD1 TRBV10-3 CAAQRDRRLEAFF
. TRBV10-3 CAISQGSSSLGEQYF
TRBD1 TRBV7-9 CATEGQGNGYTF
. TRBV7-9 CASSLSTGELFF
TRBD2 TRBV5-1 CASSLVTSGGNEQFF
TRBD2 TRBV29-1 CRVAGPGAGGAGGETQYF
. TRBV7-2 CASSLDGRVNQPQHF
TRBD2 TRBV2 CASSGLAGATDTQYF
TRBD2 TRBV7-9 CASSWLPGLGEETQYF
TRBD1 TRBV7-8 CASSERTGVNEKLFF
. TRBV11-3 CASSLSGLNTDTQYF
TRBD1 TRBV2 CASNAVRGLSTEAFF
. TRBV5-1 CASSWTGRGDTQYF
. TRBV3-1/TRBV3-2 CASSPRGGNTEAFF
. TRBV2 CASSPDSSYNSPLHF
TRBD1 TRBV3-1/TRBV3-2 CASLGTGGFGGEAFF
TRBD1 TRBV7-8 CASSLVSAPGTGLYTGELFF
. TRBV19 CASSSGQIHQPQHF
TRBD1 TRBV6-1 CASSEARGNSPLHF
. TRBV10-1 CACRSVENTEAFF
. TRBV6-5 CASTETSNYGYTF
. TRBV2 CASTQGLNTEAFF
TRBD1 TRBV9 CASSILQGGRDGYTF
TRBD2 TRBV3-1/TRBV3-2 CASSQEWLAGNNEQFF
. TRBV11-2 CASSLEFAKAKNIQYF
TRBD2 TRBV5-1 CASSPGTSSAGYTQYF
. TRBV4-1 CASSQGDSFTGELFF
TRBD1 TRBV9 CASSVEGQTGFSEQFF
. TRBV6-1 CASSEVGGSSYNSPLHF
. TRBV6-5 CASSNTDTQYF
TRBD2 TRBV19 CASSLSRAGVRYNEQFF
TRBD1 TRBV3-1/TRBV3-2 CASSHQGGDEQFF
TRBD1 TRBV23-1 CASSQRSRGRRYGYTF
TRBD1 TRBV29-1 CSVQGTVGTEAFF
TRBD2 TRBV7-6 CASSLERLANLLDRSYNEQFF
. TRBV6-1 CASSEGSGGNSNQPQHF